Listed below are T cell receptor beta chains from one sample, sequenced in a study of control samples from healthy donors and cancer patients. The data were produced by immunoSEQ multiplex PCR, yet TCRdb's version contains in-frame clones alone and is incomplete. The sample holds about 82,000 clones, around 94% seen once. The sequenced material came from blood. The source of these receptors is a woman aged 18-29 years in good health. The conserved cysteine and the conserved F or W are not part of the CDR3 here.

CDR3: ASSLQLNSPLH; V: TRBV7-2; J: TRBJ1-6
CDR3: ASSATGTSGNEQF; V: TRBV7-3; J: TRBJ2-1
CDR3: SASSGFLTSSGNTIY; V: TRBV20-1; J: TRBJ1-3
CDR3: ASSLRDRPFHGYT; V: TRBV27; J: TRBJ1-2
CDR3: ASSPAGFNEKLF; V: TRBV18; J: TRBJ1-4
CDR3: ASSVGSGGMSYEQY; V: TRBV9; J: TRBJ2-7
CDR3: ASSLGGDSETQY; V: TRBV5-6; J: TRBJ2-5
CDR3: ASSDEWGAYNEQF; V: TRBV6-4; J: TRBJ2-1
CDR3: ASSIAGRHYEQY; V: TRBV19; J: TRBJ2-7
CDR3: ASSLEDRVGTEAF; V: TRBV7-2; J: TRBJ1-1
CDR3: ASSSTGTSGINEQF; V: TRBV6-5; J: TRBJ2-1
CDR3: ASSFPGGGYT; V: TRBV27; J: TRBJ1-2
CDR3: ASSRLAPNTGELF; V: TRBV2; J: TRBJ2-2
CDR3: ASSYGGTDTQY; V: TRBV7-2; J: TRBJ2-3
CDR3: ASVTDRKRREAEAF; V: TRBV6-6; J: TRBJ1-1
CDR3: ASSLGGNTGELF; V: TRBV5-4; J: TRBJ2-2
CDR3: ASPTNTGELF; V: TRBV5-1; J: TRBJ2-2
CDR3: ASTRGYGLDEQF; V: TRBV7-6; J: TRBJ2-1